These 27 T cell receptor beta chains were all obtained from the same sample, sequenced in a study of T cell clones after liver transplantation. Profiled with immunoSEQ multiplex PCR; TCRdb holds only in-frame clones, not every one. The sample yields 20,000 to 25,000 clones, 78% seen once. Sequencing used CD8+ T cells from blood, obtained 54 months after liver transplant. The receptors shown here come from a human patient who received a liver transplant. Some of these T cells may belong to the graft donor.

The DNA for the CDR3 is TGTGCCAGCAGTTTTTCTCCCGGTTCCTATGGCTACACCTTC. This codes for CASSFSPGSYGYTF. V gene TRBV28 combines with J gene TRBJ1-2, with D hard to call. Trimming cost V 3 bases and J 4 bases, with 12 bases left between them. Germline V gene sequence: CDR1 MDHEN, CDR2 SYDVKM. The CDR3 loop spans 14 amino acids.

The chain couples TRBV25-1 to TRBJ1-2; TRBD1 aligns across 10 bases. Per germline, CDR1 MGHDK and CDR2 SYGVNS. Trimming took 4 bases from V and 5 from J; bases not matched to a gene: 10. The CDR3 is 16 amino acids. Here the CDR3 reads CASSGRDRGTGYGYTF. The CDR3 nucleotides are TGTGCCAGCAGTGGCCGGGACAGGGGAACTGGGTATGGCTACACCTTC.

In regard to this clone: This specimen includes other DNA sequences encoding the same CDR3. The V gene is TRBV27, the J gene TRBJ1-2; possibly TRBD1 for D (5 bases). This CDR3 comprises 13 residues. Germline values: CDR1 MNHEY, CDR2 SMNVEV (reference sequence). V was shortened by 2 bases and J by 2 bases, with 6 bases between the two germline ends. In nucleotides, the CDR3 is TGTGCCAGCAGTTTACAGGGAAACTATGGCTACACCTTC. Its translation: CASSLQGNYGYTF.

The chain recombines TRBV6-5 with TRBJ2-1; 7 bases match TRBD1. CDR3 length equals 15 residues. With V trimmed by 2 bases and J by 3 bases, 4 bases remained unmatched. Germline V CDR1 and CDR2: MNHEY, SVGAGI. The CDR3 is CASSYGRGIYNEQFF. CDR3 DNA sequence: TGTGCCAGCAGTTACGGCAGGGGGATCTACAATGAGCAGTTCTTC.

The chain recombines TRBV7-9 with TRBJ1-5; no firm D call. The V end lost 4 bases, the J end lost 5 bases, and 6 bases lay between the germline ends. CDR3 length: 12 amino acids. Germline V gene lookup returns CDR1 SEHNR and CDR2 FQNEAQ (reference sequence). Here the CDR3 reads CASSSEYQPQHF. The CDR3 DNA reads TGTGCCAGCAGCTCCGAATATCAGCCCCAGCATTTT.

This clone was seen just once. CDR3 loop: CASSPLMGQGDTEAFF. For the CDR3, the DNA is TGTGCCAGCAGCCCCCTCATGGGACAGGGCGACACTGAAGCTTTCTTT. The V and J genes are TRBV7-9 and TRBJ1-1; TRBD1 agrees at 9 bases. The CDR3 consists of 16 residues. Germline CDR1 reads SEHNR; CDR2 reads FQNEAQ (reference sequence). Trimming took 5 bases from V and 3 from J; bases not matched to a gene: 10.

V usage is TRBV19 and J usage is TRBJ2-2, with 7 positions matching TRBD1. CDR1 and CDR2 from the germline V gene are LNHDA and SQIVND (reference sequence). The ends lost 11 bases at V and 3 bases at J; junction bases unmatched: 6. This CDR3 spans 13 amino acids. CDR3 residues: CAARTGDTGELFF. The CDR3 DNA sequence: TGTGCCGCCAGGACAGGAGACACCGGGGAGCTGTTTTTT.

This clone has only a few counts. The chain uses TRBV29-1 and TRBJ2-1; 8 nucleotides agree with TRBD1. The CDR3 is 16 amino acids. The germline gives CDR1 SQVTM, CDR2 ANQGSEA. V trimming: 0 bases; J trimming: 9 bases; junction bases outside the gene matches: 13. The CDR3 protein is CSVEDRGQAPRGEQFF. CDR3 DNA sequence: TGCAGCGTTGAAGATCGGGGACAGGCTCCGAGGGGTGAGCAGTTCTTC.

This sequence joins TRBV28 and TRBJ2-1; D remains unclear. V lost 8 bases and J lost 4, with 12 bases in between. This CDR3 has 13 amino acids. CDR1 and CDR2 from the germline V gene are MDHEN and SYDVKM. The chain's CDR3 is CASLTMDYNEQFF. DNA of the CDR3: TGTGCCAGCCTAACCATGGATTACAATGAGCAGTTCTTC.

V and J are TRBV27 and TRBJ2-1; 8 bases map to TRBD1. CDR1 is MNHEY, CDR2 SMNVEV, per germline (reference sequence). The CDR3 extends over 13 amino acids. The V gene end was trimmed by 6 bases and the J gene end by 3 bases; junction bases not matched to a gene: 1. The CDR3, as DNA: TGTGCCAGCAGGGGACAGGTCTACAATGAGCAGTTCTTC. This gives the protein CASRGQVYNEQFF.

On this clone itself: In the same sample, other DNA sequences code for this CDR3. The chain combines TRBV28 with TRBJ2-3; 10 nucleotides align to TRBD1. From germline, CDR1 is MDHEN and CDR2 SYDVKM. CDR3 length: 16 residues. J was trimmed by 2 bases and V by 6 bases; bases with no gene match: 8. CDR3 sequence: CASRRPGTGATDTQYF. The CDR3 bases are TGTGCCAGCAGACGTCCCGGGACAGGGGCCACAGATACGCAGTATTTT.

This clone was recorded a few times. The rearrangement uses TRBV7-9 and TRBJ2-7, with 7 positions matching TRBD2. V lost 4 bases to trimming and J lost 3 bases; unmatched junction nucleotides: 9. Per germline, CDR1 SEHNR and CDR2 FQNEAQ (reference sequence). The CDR3 is made up of 15 amino acids. The DNA of the CDR3 is TGTGCCAGCAGCTCAGCGGGGCTAGGACTCTACGAGCAGTACTTC. Amino acid sequence: CASSSAGLGLYEQYF.

The genes are TRBV9 and TRBJ2-2, with 7 bases identical to TRBD2. V lost 5 bases, J lost 0 bases, and 4 bases stayed unmatched. CDR1 is SGDLS and CDR2 is YYNGEE in the germline V gene. The CDR3 covers 15 residues. The CDR3 sequence: CASRAGLTNTGELFF. The CDR3 bases are TGTGCCAGCAGAGCGGGACTGACGAACACCGGGGAGCTGTTTTTT.

This chain links TRBV21-1 with TRBJ2-3; TRBD2 is taken as the D call from the table, unchecked against the DNA. TRBV21-1 is a known pseudogene. CDR3 size: 18 residues. As DNA, the CDR3 is TGTGCCAGCAGCAAACCCTTAGCGGGGGGGAAAATCCCAGATACGCAGTATTTT. Amino acids: CASSKPLAGGKIPDTQYF.

The J gene is TRBJ1-6, the V gene TRBV18; D gene ambiguous. Germline V CDR1 and CDR2: KGHSH, LQKENI. The V gene lost 2 bases and the J gene lost 0 bases, with 5 bases spanning the gap. CDR3 length: 15 residues. CDR3 coding DNA: TGTGCCAGCTCACCAGCGAGCTCCTATAATTCACCCCTCCACTTT. Residues: CASSPASSYNSPLHF.

V usage is TRBV27 and J usage is TRBJ1-5; D is perhaps TRBD1 (6 bases). In germline, CDR1 is MNHEY, CDR2 SMNVEV (reference sequence). V lost 6 bases and J 11 bases, leaving 23 bases between the germline ends. This CDR3 comprises 15 residues. This CDR3 is CASSLKWGGQGTQHF. The CDR3 nucleotides are TGTGCCAGCAGCCTCAAATGGGGGGGCCAAGGAACCCAGCATTTT.

V usage is TRBV2 and J usage is TRBJ1-2; possibly TRBD1 for D (5 bases). The germline V gene encodes CDR1 SNHLY and CDR2 FYNNEI. CDR3 length: 15 amino acids. V lost 2 bases to trimming and J lost 12 bases, with 22 bases between them. The CDR3 loop is CASSETLGLDGVHTF. CDR3 sequence (DNA): TGTGCCAGCAGTGAAACTCTGGGACTGGACGGTGTCCACACCTTC.

This chain uses TRBV4-1 with TRBJ2-3; 12 nucleotides agree with TRBD2. In germline, CDR1 is MGHRA, CDR2 YSYEKL. V shed 0 bases and J 1 base; nucleotides not matched to a gene: 2. CDR3 size: 17 residues. The CDR3, as DNA: TGCGCCAGCAGCCAAGAGGGACTAGCGGGCGGCACAGATACGCAGTATTTT. Its protein product is CASSQEGLAGGTDTQYF.

The chain links TRBV6-1 to TRBJ1-5, with D maybe TRBD1 (6 bases). Germline CDR1 and CDR2: MNHNS and SASEGT. The germline V and J ends were trimmed by 6 bases and 2 bases, with 14 bases remaining between them. This CDR3 has 15 residues. The CDR3 region is CASSLTGSGNQPQHF. The CDR3 DNA sequence: TGTGCCAGCAGCCTCACAGGGAGTGGCAATCAGCCCCAGCATTTT.

V is TRBV6-5 and J is TRBJ2-2; weak D call: TRBD1 (5 bases). Germline values: CDR1 MNHEY, CDR2 SVGAGI. V was shortened by 6 bases and J by 4 bases, with 12 bases between the two germline ends. CDR3 length equals 14 residues. Here the CDR3 DNA reads TGTGCCAGCAGCCAAGGGGTTTCCACCGGGGAGCTGTTTTTT. This sequence encodes CASSQGVSTGELFF.

The chain couples TRBV2 to TRBJ2-5; maybe TRBD1 (6 bases). Trimming took off 3 bases at V and 14 bases at J, with 10 bases between the two ends. This CDR3 contains 10 residues. Per the germline V gene, CDR1 is SNHLY and CDR2 is FYNNEI. In DNA form, the CDR3 reads TGTGCCAGCAGTGAGGGGACACTCTACTTC. Amino acids: CASSEGTLYF.

This clone was found a few times. The chain is built from TRBV5-4 and TRBJ2-5; 9 bases align to TRBD2. CDR1 and CDR2 (germline): SGHNT, YYREEE (reference sequence). The CDR3 extends over 16 amino acids. Germline trimming cut 0 bases from V and 5 bases from J; bases unmatched to any gene: 8. CDR3 sequence: CASSLDGTSFGETQYF. In DNA form, the CDR3 reads TGTGCCAGCAGCTTGGACGGGACTAGCTTTGGGGAGACCCAGTACTTC.

The gene calls are TRBV2 and TRBJ2-7; TRBD1 agrees at 8 bases. The CDR3 spans 14 residues. V gave up 3 bases and J gave up 4 bases; unmatched junction bases: 5. The germline V gene encodes CDR1 SNHLY and CDR2 FYNNEI. The CDR3 spells CASSEGQEFYEQYF. The CDR3 DNA reads TGTGCCAGCAGTGAGGGACAGGAGTTTTACGAGCAGTACTTC. The full variable domain, completed using reference TRBV2 and TRBJ2-7, is EPEVTQTPSHQVTQMGQEVILRCVPISNHLYFYWYRQILGQKVEFLVSFYNNEISEKSEIFDDQFSVERPDGSNFTLKIRSTKLEDSAMYFCASSEGQEFYEQYFGPGTRLTVT.

The chain combines TRBV4-2 with TRBJ2-2; perhaps TRBD1 as D (5 bases). The CDR3 has 17 residues. Germline-derived CDR1 and CDR2 are LGHNA and YNFKEQ. V shed 3 bases and J shed 4 bases, with 18 bases lying between them. The CDR3: CASSHPDLGVSTGELFF. For the CDR3, the DNA is TGTGCCAGCAGCCACCCCGACTTAGGGGTGTCCACCGGGGAGCTGTTTTTT.

The chain carries TRBV10-3 and TRBJ2-1, with no clear D. Germline values: CDR1 ENHRY, CDR2 SYGVKD. The CDR3 loop spans 12 amino acids. The germline V and J ends were trimmed by 6 bases and 2 bases, with 5 bases remaining between them. The CDR3 sequence is CAIREPYNEQFF. Here the CDR3 DNA reads TGTGCCATCAGGGAGCCCTACAATGAGCAGTTCTTC.

This chain joins TRBV7-6 and TRBJ2-5; possibly TRBD1 for D (7 bases). Germline V gives CDR1 SGHVS, CDR2 FNYEAQ. The V and J ends lost 7 bases and 4 bases respectively, with 10 bases between them. This CDR3 has 12 residues. This CDR3 is CASNRGGETQYF. The CDR3 bases are TGTGCCAGCAACAGGGGAGGAGAGACCCAGTACTTC.

This clone was picked up one time. The chain joins TRBV6-5 to TRBJ2-5, with 8 bases aligning to TRBD1. J gave up 5 bases and V 5 bases, and 7 bases lay outside the gene matches. The CDR3 totals 14 residues. Germline CDR1 reads MNHEY; CDR2 reads SVGAGI. The chain's CDR3 is CASSALTGDETQYF. In nucleotides, the CDR3 is TGTGCCAGCAGTGCTCTGACAGGGGACGAGACCCAGTACTTC.